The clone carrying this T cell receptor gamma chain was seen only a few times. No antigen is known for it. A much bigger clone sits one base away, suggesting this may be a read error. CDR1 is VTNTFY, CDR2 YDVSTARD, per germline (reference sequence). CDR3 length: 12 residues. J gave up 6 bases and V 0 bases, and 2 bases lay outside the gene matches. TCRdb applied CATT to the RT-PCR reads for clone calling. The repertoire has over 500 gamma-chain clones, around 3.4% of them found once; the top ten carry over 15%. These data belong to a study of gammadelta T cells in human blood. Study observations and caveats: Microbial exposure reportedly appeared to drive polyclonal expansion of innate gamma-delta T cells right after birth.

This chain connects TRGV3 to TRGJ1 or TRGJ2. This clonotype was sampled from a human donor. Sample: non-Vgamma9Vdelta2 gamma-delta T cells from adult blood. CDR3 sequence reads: CATWDRRYKKLF. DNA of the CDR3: TGTGCCACCTGGGACAGGCGTTATAAGAAACTCTTT.